The 32 T cell receptor beta chains given below trace back to one sample, sequenced in a study of tumor-infiltrating lymphocytes in primary liver carcinoma. Using a constant-region primer together with ProtoScript II reverse transcriptase, TCR beta cDNA was made from 500 to 650 ng of total RNA. Slightly modified ARM-PCR, run as three nested multiplex PCR rounds, produced the TCR beta libraries. Rounds one and two of PCR, each of around 9 cycles, were primed with TRBV1-TRBV30 forward primers and a C-beta reverse primer. TCRdb called the multiplex PCR reads again in MiXCR, with one record for every CDR3 protein. The table records fewer than 400,000 distinct CDR3 sequences, almost 60% of them present only once. Germline DNA was extracted too, while blood RNA derived from unsorted whole blood. The sample comprised peripheral blood. The receptors were sampled from a woman aged 25 to 45 with primary liver carcinoma and hepatitis B virus infection.

The chain has TRBV11-2 and TRBJ2-1; TRBD2 matches 8 bases. V shed 5 bases, J shed 7 bases, and the junction held 13 bases outside the gene matches. Germline V gene data show CDR1 as SGHAT and CDR2 as FQNNGV. This CDR3 region has 16 residues. CDR3: CASSLWELADPNEQFF. The CDR3 DNA is TGTGCCAGCAGCCTATGGGAACTAGCGGATCCTAATGAGCAGTTCTTC.

This clonotype was seen a few times. V and J are TRBV4-2 and TRBJ2-7, with D tentatively TRBD2 (5 bases). Per germline, CDR1 LGHNA and CDR2 YNFKEQ. The ends were cut back, 4 bases at V and 3 bases at J, with 25 bases in the middle. The CDR3 consists of 18 residues. The CDR3 sequence is CASSPQSVPLVIRYEQYF. As DNA, the CDR3 is TGTGCCAGCAGCCCGCAAAGTGTCCCACTAGTTATACGCTACGAGCAGTACTTC.

A remark on this clonotype: Being one base from a much bigger clone, this may be a read error. The chain uses TRBV29-1 and TRBJ1-1; D is possibly TRBD1 (5 bases). The length of the CDR3 is 10 residues. Germline V gene sequence: CDR1 SQVTM, CDR2 ANQGSEA. The CDR3 DNA is TGCAACGGGGCGGAGACTGAAGCTTTCTTT. This codes for CNGAETEAFF.

Concerning this clonotype itself: A much bigger clone sits one base away, suggesting this may be a read error. The chain has TRBV6-5 and TRBJ2-1; TRBD2 aligns across 8 bases. CDR3 length equals 14 residues. V was pared by 5 bases and J by 10 bases, with 10 bases of the junction left unmatched. Looked up from germline, CDR1 is MNHEY and CDR2 is SVGAGI. Written as DNA, the CDR3 is TGTGCCAGCAGTCCCCGGACTAGCAGCCTCGAGCAGTTCTTC. Translating gives CASSPRTSSLEQFF.

The V and J genes are TRBV20-1 and TRBJ2-7; 11 bases match TRBD2. The CDR3 contains 16 residues. Germline V CDR1 and CDR2: DFQATT, SNEGSKA (reference sequence). With 6 bases clipped from V and 1 base from J, the junction kept 11 bases outside the gene matches. CDR3 coding DNA: TGCAGTGCCAAGCCGTCCGGGACTAGCGGTTCCTACGAGCAGTACTTC. Protein: CSAKPSGTSGSYEQYF.

A word on this clonotype: Likely a read error: the CDR3 ends without its conserved phenylalanine or tryptophan. The chain uses TRBV28 and TRBJ1-2; no firm D call. CDR3 length: 9 amino acids. Germline loops: CDR1 MDHEN, CDR2 SYDVKM. The chain's CDR3 is CWMFYGYTI. CDR3 in DNA: TGTTGGATGTTCTATGGCTACACCATC.

V and J are TRBV7-3 and TRBJ2-1; 11 positions agree with TRBD2. V was clipped by 5 bases and J by 4 bases; unmatched bases: 4. Germline values: CDR1 SGHTA, CDR2 FQGTGA. This CDR3 contains 15 residues. The CDR3 DNA reads as TGTGCCAGCAGCCGACTAGCGGGACTTTACAATGAGCAGTTCTTC. Translating gives CASSRLAGLYNEQFF.

A note on this clonotype: Mismatch with germline at one junction end may stem from a read error. The rearrangement uses TRBV5-5 and TRBJ2-7; D is unresolved. The CDR3 is 14 amino acids. Germline lookup yields CDR1 SGHKS and CDR2 YYEKEE (reference sequence). The chain's CDR3 is CASSKDTLTYEQYF. Here the CDR3 DNA reads TGTGCCAGCAGCAAAGACACACTTACCTACGAGCAATACTTC.

Turning to this clonotype: It may be a read error: a sequence one base away is much more abundant. The chain combines TRBV7-8 with TRBJ2-5; D uncertain. The CDR3 extends over 13 amino acids. The V gene's germline CDR1 is SGHVS and CDR2 FQNEAQ. The CDR3 is CPSSLSGLETQYF. The CDR3 nucleotides read TGTCCCAGCAGCTTGTCGGGCCTGGAGACCCAGTACTTC.

The CDR3 DNA sequence: TGCAGCTCGAGCGGGCGAGTTGCCTATAGTGAGCAGTTCTTC. Protein sequence: CSSSGRVAYSEQFF. The V call is TRBV29-1, the J call TRBJ2-1; a weak D match, TRBD2 (6 bases). V was pared by 8 bases and J by 9 bases, with 23 bases between. This CDR3 region has 14 residues. Germline V gene lookup returns CDR1 SQVTM and CDR2 ANQGSEA.

The table lists this clonotype with a few counts. A read error may explain this, as a much larger clone is one base away. This chain connects TRBV12-5 to TRBJ1-1, with 8 positions matching TRBD1. The length of the CDR3 is 13 residues. The V gene's germline CDR1 is LGHNT and CDR2 FRNRAP. Trimming removed 1 base from V and 5 bases from J; junction bases left unmatched: 0. CDR3 amino acids: CASGLDRGTEAFF. In DNA, the CDR3 is TGTGCTAGTGGTTTGGACAGGGGGACTGAAGCTTTCTTT.

This clonotype was detected only a few times. A much larger clone lies one base from this, so it may be a read error. V and J are TRBV28 and TRBJ1-5; D might be TRBD1 (6 bases). The CDR3 extends over 15 amino acids. CDR1 is MDHEN, CDR2 SYDVKM, per germline. CDR3 DNA sequence: TGTGCCAGCAGTTCCGGACAGTCTGCTAATCAGTCCCAGCATTTT. Translation: CASSSGQSANQSQHF.

As for this clonotype: A clone one base away is much larger, so this may be a read error. V and J are TRBV6-5 and TRBJ1-2; D is unresolved. Germline CDR1 and CDR2: MNHEY and SVGAGI. The CDR3 has 12 amino acids. As DNA, the CDR3 is TGTCCCACCCGGGCCCGAAGCTATGGCTACACCTTC. This codes for CPTRARSYGYTF.

About this clonotype itself: A much larger clone sits a single nucleotide away, making a read error possible. DNA of the CDR3: TGTGCCAGCAGCCCCGGGGAGCGCCTCAGCACAGATACGCAGTATTTT. Protein: CASSPGERLSTDTQYF. The J gene is TRBJ2-3, the V gene TRBV14; D perhaps matches TRBD2 (5 bases). V gave up 4 bases and J gave up 0 bases, with 14 bases separating them. Germline V gene lookup returns CDR1 SGHDN and CDR2 FVKESK. This CDR3 comprises 16 residues.

Note on this clonotype: Compared with germline, one end of the junction differs, possibly owing to a read error. The chain joins TRBV11-2 to TRBJ2-3; D is ambiguous. Germline-derived CDR1 and CDR2 are SGHAT and FQNNGV. The CDR3 runs 14 residues. The CDR3 sequence: CASSSAAGTDTQYF. The CDR3 nucleotides are TGTGCCAGCAGCTCCGCAGCAGGCACCGATACGCAGTATTTT.

This clonotype was counted once. Mismatch with germline at one junction end may stem from a read error. This rearrangement joins TRBV7-8 to TRBJ2-7; 8 nucleotides agree with TRBD2. The CDR3 totals 15 residues. The germline CDR1 and CDR2 sequences are SGHVS and FQNEAQ. CDR3 DNA: TGTGCCAGCAGCCCAGCGGGGGCTAGTTCAGGCGAGCATTACTTC. It translates to CASSPAGASSGEHYF.

As to this clonotype: This sequence may be a read error, since a much larger clone differs from it by one base. The chain links TRBV5-6 to TRBJ2-5, with D uncertain. Trimming removed 3 bases at V and 3 bases at J, with 3 bases between. Germline values: CDR1 SGHDT, CDR2 YYEEEE. This CDR3 region has 11 residues. CDR3 sequence reads: CASSYEETQYF. In nucleotides, the CDR3 is TGTGCCAGCAGCTACGAAGAGACCCAGTACTTC.

This clonotype was seen only a few times. The V gene is TRBV14, the J gene TRBJ2-1; D may be TRBD2 (6 bases). The CDR3 is 15 residues long. V was trimmed by 1 base and J by 7 bases, leaving 14 bases between them. Germline assignment: CDR1 SGHDN and CDR2 FVKESK. CDR3 nucleotides: TGTGCCAGCAGCCAAGTGGCGGGAATGAGGAATGAGCAGTTCTTC. This translates into CASSQVAGMRNEQFF.

Concerning this clonotype itself: At one of its ends the junction is not consistent with the germline gene, which may arise from a read error. This rearrangement joins TRBV11-2 to TRBJ1-6; D ambiguous. The CDR3 totals 13 residues. Looked up from germline, CDR1 is SGHAT and CDR2 is FQNNGV. The CDR3, as DNA: TGTGCCAGCAGCTCAGAAAGGGATTCACTCCTCCACTTT. Protein sequence: CASSSERDSLLHF.

About this clonotype: The junction and the germline gene differ at one end; a read error may be behind it. J is TRBJ1-2 and V is TRBV29-1; D is unclear. CDR1 SQVTM and CDR2 ANQGSEA come from the germline V gene. The CDR3 has 13 amino acids. The chain's CDR3 is CRVEPRWNYGYTF. CDR3 bases: TGCCGCGTTGAACCCAGGTGGAACTATGGCTACACCTTC.

The chain carries TRBV7-9 and TRBJ2-7; no clear D gene. Germline values: CDR1 SEHNR, CDR2 FQNEAQ (reference sequence). This CDR3 has 10 residues. Trimming left V 5 bases short and J 4 bases short, with 3 bases between. The CDR3 loop reads CASSGYEQYF. CDR3 DNA sequence: TGTGCCAGCAGCGGGTACGAGCAGTACTTC.

Turning to this clonotype: One end of the junction varies from germline; a read error may be responsible. The rearrangement joins TRBV28 to TRBJ1-5; 9 positions agree with TRBD1. CDR1 and CDR2 (germline): MDHEN, SYDVKM. The CDR3 runs to 16 residues. DNA for the CDR3: TGTGACAGCAGTCCCATAGGACAGGGGTGGCATCAGCCCCAGCATTTT. This codes for CDSSPIGQGWHQPQHF.

As regards this clonotype: This may come from a read error, since a much larger clone is one base off. The conserved phenylalanine or tryptophan is not found at the CDR3 terminus, so this likely reflects a read error. The rearrangement links TRBV30 to TRBJ1-5; D is uncertain. The CDR3 has 11 residues. CDR1 is GTSNPN and CDR2 is SVGIG in the germline V gene (reference sequence). The V end was cut by 0 bases, the J end by 11 bases, with 8 bases between. CDR3 in DNA: TGTGCCTGGAGTGTAAAGGGAGCCCAGCATCTT. Translating it yields CAWSVKGAQHL.

The rearrangement uses TRBV30 and TRBJ2-7; D gene ambiguous. The CDR3 covers 14 residues. CDR1 is GTSNPN, CDR2 SVGIG, per germline (reference sequence). Deletions cut 2 bases from V and 6 bases from J, with 17 bases between. This CDR3 reads CAWSLVPAGTEQYF. CDR3 DNA: TGTGCCTGGAGTCTCGTTCCTGCAGGAACCGAGCAGTACTTC.

This clonotype was counted a few times. V gene TRBV24-1 combines with J gene TRBJ2-1; D uncertain. The CDR3 runs 11 residues. Germline V gene sequence: CDR1 KGHDR, CDR2 SFDVKD. Trimming took off 5 bases at V and 9 bases at J, with 7 bases between the two ends. The chain's CDR3 is CATSVHSEQFF. Here the CDR3 DNA reads TGTGCCACCAGTGTTCACAGTGAGCAGTTCTTC.

Notes on this clonotype: Since a much larger clone is just one base distant, this may be a read error. As the CDR3 is not closed by the conserved phenylalanine or tryptophan, this likely results from a read error. The genes are TRBV4-1 and TRBJ1-4; 7 bases map to TRBD1. The CDR3 runs 16 residues. With 3 bases clipped from V and 0 bases from J, the junction kept 4 bases outside the gene matches. From germline, CDR1 is MGHRA and CDR2 YSYEKL. DNA of the CDR3: TGCGCCAGCAGCCAGCTAGGGACAGCAACTAATGAAAAACTGTTTTAT. This encodes CASSQLGTATNEKLFY.

The table lists this clonotype with many counts. V and J are TRBV6-2 or TRBV6-3 and TRBJ2-7; 13 positions agree with TRBD2. This CDR3 spans 18 amino acids. With V trimmed by 7 bases and J by 7 bases, 19 bases remained unmatched. Germline assignment: CDR1 MNHEY and CDR2 SVGEGT. The CDR3 loop reads CASKRIGLAGESATEQYF. CDR3 bases: TGTGCCAGCAAACGAATTGGACTAGCGGGAGAGAGCGCGACGGAGCAGTACTTC.

This clonotype has a count of ten or more. This rearrangement joins TRBV12-3 or TRBV12-4 to TRBJ2-2, with 14 positions matching TRBD2. Germline trimming cut 8 bases from V and 5 bases from J; bases unmatched to any gene: 1. The CDR3 covers 14 residues. DNA for the CDR3: TGTGCCAGCGGACTAGCGGGAGGAACCGGGGAGCTGTTTTTT. Translated, it gives CASGLAGGTGELFF.

As regards this clonotype: A single base separates this from a much larger clone, so it may be a read error. V and J are TRBV4-1 and TRBJ1-2; D gene unclear. The CDR3 is made up of 15 amino acids. Germline assignment: CDR1 MGHRA and CDR2 YSYEKL. Trimming stripped 0 bases from V and 7 bases from J, with 15 bases between. The CDR3 protein is CASSQELTNPCGYTF. CDR3 bases: TGCGCCAGCAGCCAAGAACTCACAAATCCCTGTGGCTACACCTTC.

This clonotype was found once. This chain connects TRBV20-1 to TRBJ2-7; 9 positions match TRBD1. The CDR3 runs to 14 residues. Germline CDR1 is DFQATT and CDR2 is SNEGSKA (reference sequence). With V trimmed by 4 bases and J by 2 bases, 6 bases remained unmatched. CDR3 amino acids: CSAIRDRVTYEQYF. DNA for the CDR3: TGCAGTGCTATCCGGGACAGGGTTACCTACGAGCAGTACTTC.

The chain couples TRBV12-3 or TRBV12-4 to TRBJ1-5; possible D gene TRBD1, 5 bases. The CDR3 covers 14 residues. Trimming took off 5 bases at V and 4 bases at J, with 12 bases between the two ends. CDR3 DNA: TGTGCCAGCAGTGGGACTTATGAGAATCAGCCCCAGCATTTT. As protein: CASSGTYENQPQHF.

The chain carries TRBV12-3 or TRBV12-4 and TRBJ1-4; D perhaps matches TRBD1 (5 bases). The CDR3 runs 15 residues. V lost 3 bases, J lost 7 bases, and 15 bases lay in between. CDR3: CASSFTGVGGEKLFF. DNA of the CDR3: TGTGCCAGCAGTTTTACAGGTGTGGGAGGTGAAAAACTGTTTTTT.